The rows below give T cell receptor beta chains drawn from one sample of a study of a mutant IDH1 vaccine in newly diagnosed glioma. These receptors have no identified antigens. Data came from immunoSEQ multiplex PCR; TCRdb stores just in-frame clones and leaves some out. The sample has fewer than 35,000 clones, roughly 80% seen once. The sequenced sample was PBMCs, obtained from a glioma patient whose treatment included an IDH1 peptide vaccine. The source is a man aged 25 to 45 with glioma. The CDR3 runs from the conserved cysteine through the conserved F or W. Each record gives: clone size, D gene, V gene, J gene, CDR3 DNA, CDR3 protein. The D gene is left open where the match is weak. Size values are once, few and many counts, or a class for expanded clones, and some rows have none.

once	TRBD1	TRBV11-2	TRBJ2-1	TGTGCCAGCAGCTTGTTAGGACAGGGGGCGTTCAATGAGCAGTTCTTC	CASSLLGQGAFNEQFF
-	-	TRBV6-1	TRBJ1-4	TGTGCCAGCCAACGGTGGACCAGGGAAAAACTGTTTTTT	CASQRWTREKLFF
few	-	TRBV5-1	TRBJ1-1	TGCGCCAGCAGCCACCCGACAGAGAACACTGAAGCTTTCTTT	CASSHPTENTEAFF
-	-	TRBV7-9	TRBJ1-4	TGTGCCGGAGAACAGGTCGGAGGGAGAAAACTGTTTTTT	CAGEQVGGRKLFF
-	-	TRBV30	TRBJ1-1	TGTGCCTGGAGTGTACCGGGAGGGAGGGCTTTCTTT	CAWSVPGGRAFF
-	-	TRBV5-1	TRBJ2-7	TGCGCCAGCAGGGCTCGACAGGAATCCTACGAGCAGTACTTC	CASRARQESYEQYF
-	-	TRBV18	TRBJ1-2	TGTGCCAGCACCCCCCAGAATACCAACTATGGCTACACCTTC	CASTPQNTNYGYTF
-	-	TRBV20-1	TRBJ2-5	TGCAGTGCTCAGAATCAAGAGACCCAGTACTTC	CSAQNQETQYF
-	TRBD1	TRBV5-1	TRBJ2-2	TGCGCCAGCAGCCCGGGGACAGGGGGTACGGGTTCTAGCGAGAACACCGGGGAGCTGTTTTTT	CASSPGTGGTGSSENTGELFF
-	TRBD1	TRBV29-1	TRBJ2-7	TGCAGCGTTAAAATTACCGGGACAGGGGAAGAGGAGCAGTACTTC	CSVKITGTGEEEQYF
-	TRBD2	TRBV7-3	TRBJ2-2	TGTGCCAGCAGCTTAACTGGGACTAGTACCGGGGAGCTGTTTTTT	CASSLTGTSTGELFF
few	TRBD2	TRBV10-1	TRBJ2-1	TGCGCCAGCAGCCTAGGGACTAGCGGGAGGTACAATGAGCAGTTCTTC	CASSLGTSGRYNEQFF
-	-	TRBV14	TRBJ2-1	TGTGCCAGCAGCCCTCTGGGGAGGACATGGGATGAGCAGTTCTTC	CASSPLGRTWDEQFF
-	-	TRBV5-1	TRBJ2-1	TGCGCCAGCAGCTTCCGGGACCAGCAGTTCTTC	CASSFRDQQFF
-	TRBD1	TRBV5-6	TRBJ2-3	TGTGCCAGCAGCTGGACAGGGGGCATGGCAGATACGCAGTATTTT	CASSWTGGMADTQYF
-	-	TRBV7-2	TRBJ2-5	TGTGCCAGCAGCTTAGGGACAGAACAAGAGACCCAGTACTTC	CASSLGTEQETQYF
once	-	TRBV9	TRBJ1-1	TGTGCCAGCAGCGTAGGAGACAGTTACACTGAAGCTTTCTTT	CASSVGDSYTEAFF
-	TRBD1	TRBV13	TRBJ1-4	TGTGCCAGCAGCTTAACCTCCGGGACAGCGGACGAAAAACTGTTTTTT	CASSLTSGTADEKLFF
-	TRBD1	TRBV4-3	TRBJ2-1	TGCGCCAGCAGCCAGGGACAGGGGAAGCCACACAATGAGCAGTTCTTC	CASSQGQGKPHNEQFF